This T cell receptor (beta chain) was identified in a study of T cell repertoires in cytomegalovirus infection. Study overall: Well-studied HLA-B-restricted CMV epitopes were used in the study alongside recently identified HLA-C-restricted ones. General observations from the study: Dominating the ex vivo response were TCR beta clonotypes that were CMV-specific and HLA-C-restricted.

Germline lookup yields CDR1 SEHNR and CDR2 FQNEAQ (reference sequence). V shed 4 bases, J shed 8 bases, and the junction held 13 bases outside the gene matches. The CDR3 is 16 amino acids. TCRdb fed the reads into MiXCR, producing one record per CDR3 protein. The sample includes roughly 920,000 distinct CDR3 sequences, about 33% of them seen just once. Points on this clonotype: Its antigen is not known.

The receptor comes from a human donor in good health (CMV status not recorded). Some clones in this sample may be carry-over from other donors' samples. This chain uses TRBV7-9 with TRBJ1-4; 7 bases align to TRBD1. The sequencing used cultured CD8+ T cells from PBMCs, collected from culture after CMV antigen stimulation. The CDR3 spells CASSSGTAGGWEKLFF. For the CDR3, the DNA is TGTGCCAGCAGCTCCGGCACGGCAGGGGGATGGGAAAAACTGTTTTTT.